This note documents a single TCR beta chain sequence. The antigen is undetermined. The CDR3 extends over 16 amino acids. Germline values: CDR1 SGHRS, CDR2 YFSETQ. The V gene end was trimmed by 4 bases and the J gene end by 4 bases; junction bases not matched to a gene: 9. This entry belongs to a study of human T cells and chemical hapten exposure. Time point in this sample: pre-sensitization, week 0. The treatment is: therapeutic diphenylcyclopropenone sensitization with weekly scalp DPC. Points from the study as a whole: Expanded TCR sets contained significantly more large CDR3 similarity clusters than controls.

TCRdb independently ran MiXCR on the RACE reads; one entry per CDR3 protein. The data hold around 200,000 distinct CDR3 sequences, with 25% to 30% observed a single time. This TCR came from a woman aged 25 to 39 with alopecia areata. Some clones in this sample may be carry-over from other donors' samples. J is TRBJ1-2 and V is TRBV5-1; 11 positions match TRBD1. The sample was whole blood, taken in connection with sensitization to the hapten diphenylcyclopropenone (DPC). The CDR3 spells CASSPAAGQGAYGYTF. In DNA form, the CDR3 reads TGCGCCAGCAGCCCTGCGGCCGGACAGGGGGCCTATGGCTACACCTTC.